This TCR beta chain was captured by sequencing in a study of blood T cell repertoires in COVID-19. The CDR3 length is 16 residues. Germline V CDR1 and CDR2: SGHTA, FQGNSA. Trimming removed 5 bases from V and 13 bases from J; junction bases left unmatched: 21. In the source study's methods: Counts of nucleated cells, estimated from reference gene primer amplification, were obtained. The repertoire was sequenced with immunoSEQ multiplex PCR; TCRdb's copy has only in-frame clones and lacks some. The DNA was the basis for D and trimming; V, J and clone size are from that table. The table has about 98,000 clones, 70% to 80% seen once.

This TCR was recovered from a man in his sixties with active or convalescent COVID-19. The chain combines TRBV7-2 with TRBJ1-2; 8 bases are shared with TRBD1. The sequencing input was peripheral blood. CDR3 sequence reads: CASSPLSGTGYLGATF. The CDR3 coding sequence is TGTGCCAGCAGCCCCCTATCCGGGACAGGATACCTGGGCGCCACCTTC.